One sample yielded the 12 T cell receptor beta chains listed below, sequenced in a study of long-term antiretroviral therapy in people with HIV. Survey-level resolution applied to immunoSEQ assay v3.0. Clones were read by immunoSEQ multiplex PCR, and TCRdb kept only the in-frame ones, dropping some. This table has tens of thousands of clones, approximately 86% appearing once. The specimen comprised unsorted PBMCs, sampled approximately 5 years before starting antiretroviral therapy. These receptors all come from a man in his fifties or sixties with HIV.

This chain uses TRBV13 with TRBJ1-6; no definite D call. In germline, CDR1 is PRHDT, CDR2 FYEKMQ (reference sequence). The CDR3 covers 17 residues. V shed 2 bases and J shed 0 bases, with 11 bases lying between them. CDR3 residues: CASSLNDGSSYNSPLHF. Written as DNA, the CDR3 is TGTGCCAGCAGCTTAAACGACGGAAGCTCCTATAATTCACCCCTCCACTTT.

The chain is built from TRBV28 and TRBJ2-2; weak D call: TRBD2 (5 bases). In germline, CDR1 is MDHEN, CDR2 SYDVKM. V was trimmed by 1 base and J by 2 bases, leaving 8 bases between them. The CDR3 loop spans 15 amino acids. In DNA, the CDR3 is TGTGCCAGCAGTTTATCCGGACTTAACACCGGGGAGCTGTTTTTT. This encodes CASSLSGLNTGELFF.

The chain links TRBV6-5 to TRBJ1-1; tentatively, D is TRBD1 (6 bases). The CDR3 contains 14 residues. Germline-derived CDR1 and CDR2 are MNHEY and SVGAGI. The V gene lost 4 bases and the J gene lost 1 base, with 10 bases spanning the gap. CDR3 nucleotides: TGTGCCAGCAGTTCCGACAGGACGAACACTGAAGCTTTCTTT. Translating gives CASSSDRTNTEAFF.

The rearrangement links TRBV4-2 to TRBJ2-5; 8 positions match TRBD2. The CDR3 runs to 15 residues. CDR1 is LGHNA and CDR2 is YNFKEQ in the germline V gene. V dropped 6 bases and J dropped 4; count of bases not matched to a gene: 10. CDR3 region: CASSPAGVGRETQYF. CDR3 nucleotide sequence: TGTGCCAGCAGTCCAGCGGGAGTGGGGAGAGAGACCCAGTACTTC.

This sequence joins TRBV14 and TRBJ2-5; 7 bases map to TRBD1. The V segment lost 0 bases and the J segment 4 bases; nucleotides outside the gene matches: 14. CDR1 and CDR2 from the germline V gene are SGHDN and FVKESK. The CDR3 consists of 18 residues. The CDR3 DNA reads as TGTGCCAGCAGCCAAGATGCTATATCCGGGACAGTTTTAGAGACCCAGTACTTC. Protein: CASSQDAISGTVLETQYF.

The chain is built from TRBV19 and TRBJ1-2; D not certain. V gave up 5 bases and J gave up 4 bases, with 17 bases separating them. The germline V gene has CDR1 LNHDA and CDR2 SQIVND (reference sequence). The CDR3 contains 15 residues. The CDR3 DNA reads TGTGCCAGTAGTTTACTTGTGGGTGGCGGCTATGGCTACACCTTC. Encoded protein: CASSLLVGGGYGYTF.

The chain recombines TRBV4-3 with TRBJ1-4; no definite D call. V was pared by 1 base and J by 0 bases, with 9 bases between. CDR1 LGHNA and CDR2 YSLEER come from the germline V gene. This CDR3 comprises 16 residues. The CDR3 DNA follows: TGCGCCAGCAGCCAAGCGGAAATATCAACTAATGAAAAACTGTTTTTT. Amino acids: CASSQAEISTNEKLFF.

This chain joins TRBV5-6 and TRBJ2-5, with a tentative D call TRBD1 (6 bases). The CDR3 consists of 13 residues. Trimming shortened V by 4 bases and J by 1 base, and 8 bases separated the two germline ends. CDR1 is SGHDT and CDR2 is YYEEEE in the germline V gene. The CDR3 region is CASSLGGQETQYF. CDR3 bases: TGTGCCAGCAGCCTAGGGGGCCAAGAGACCCAGTACTTC.

The chain employs TRBV29-1 and TRBJ2-5; TRBD1 matches at 7 bases. This CDR3 has 12 amino acids. Per the germline V gene, CDR1 is SQVTM and CDR2 is ANQGSEA. With 6 bases clipped from V and 5 bases from J, the junction kept 6 bases outside the gene matches. In nucleotides, the CDR3 is TGCAGCGTCCGGGACAGTCGGGAGACCCAGTACTTC. Amino acids: CSVRDSRETQYF.

This clone was detected once. The gene calls are TRBV29-1 and TRBJ2-2, with D possibly being TRBD1 (5 bases). Germline CDR1 is SQVTM and CDR2 is ANQGSEA. Trimming removed 7 bases from V and 2 bases from J, with 14 bases in between. This CDR3 has 14 residues. The CDR3 sequence: CSAAGSGNTGELFF. For the CDR3, the DNA is TGCAGCGCCGCAGGGTCGGGTAACACCGGGGAGCTGTTTTTT.

The genes are TRBV9 and TRBJ2-7; D is unresolved. Trimming took off 0 bases at V and 5 bases at J, with 9 bases between the two ends. This CDR3 spans 13 amino acids. Germline CDR1 and CDR2: SGDLS and YYNGEE. CDR3 protein: CASSVDLFHEQYF. CDR3 bases: TGTGCCAGCAGCGTAGATCTATTCCACGAGCAGTACTTC.

The CDR3 loop reads CASKSSGAGTDTQYF. The CDR3, as DNA: TGTGCCAGCAAGTCTAGCGGGGCTGGCACAGATACGCAGTATTTT. This chain links TRBV5-5 with TRBJ2-3; 9 positions agree with TRBD2. V shed 6 bases and J 1 base; nucleotides not matched to a gene: 6. Germline V CDR1 and CDR2: SGHKS, YYEKEE (reference sequence). The CDR3 extends over 15 amino acids.